The 17 T cell receptor beta chains in this list originate from one sample, sequenced in a study of cytomegalovirus exposure and HLA in healthy donors. TCRdb keeps only in-frame clones here, not all; method: immunoSEQ multiplex PCR. In the table there are about 340,000 clones, more than 80% of which are singletons. Sequenced material: PBMCs. The receptors derive from a woman aged 18-30 years in good health and CMV-seronegative.

This chain uses TRBV30 with TRBJ1-2; possibly TRBD1 for D (5 bases). This CDR3 comprises 15 residues. The germline gives CDR1 GTSNPN, CDR2 SVGIG (reference sequence). Trimming pared 2 bases from V and 7 bases from J, leaving 20 bases between. The CDR3 nucleotides are TGTGCCTGGAGTCGACCTAACACAGGATACTCTGGCTACACCTTC. This translates into CAWSRPNTGYSGYTF. Combining the CDR3 with reference TRBV30 and TRBJ1-2 gives the whole variable domain SQTIHQWPATLVQPVGSPLSLECTVEGTSNPNLYWYRQAAGRGLQLLFYSVGIGQISSEVPQNLSASRPQDRQFILSSKKLLLSDSGFYLCAWSRPNTGYSGYTFGSGTRLTVV.

The CDR3 loop reads CASSALQGTDSYEQYF. CDR3 DNA sequence: TGTGCCAGCAGCGCCCTCCAAGGGACAGACTCCTACGAGCAGTACTTC. The genes are TRBV27 and TRBJ2-7; 7 bases line up with TRBD1. V shed 6 bases, J shed 0 bases, and the junction held 11 bases outside the gene matches. The CDR3 contains 16 residues. Per germline, CDR1 MNHEY and CDR2 SMNVEV (reference sequence).

The rearrangement uses TRBV7-8 and TRBJ2-7; possible D gene TRBD1, 5 bases. Germline V gene data show CDR1 as SGHVS and CDR2 as FQNEAQ. The CDR3 covers 14 residues. Trimming cost V 5 bases and J 5 bases, with 16 bases left between them. CDR3 residues: CASSTLGEKDEQYF. As DNA, the CDR3 is TGTGCCAGCAGCACCCTAGGGGAAAAGGACGAGCAGTACTTC.

Concerning this clone: An end of the junction does not agree with germline; a read error may underlie this. The V call is TRBV7-7, the J call TRBJ2-1; 8 nucleotides match TRBD1. The CDR3 loop spans 17 amino acids. Germline assignment: CDR1 SSHAT and CDR2 FNYEAQ (reference sequence). The CDR3 sequence: CASSEWTGSPEVNEQFF. CDR3 nucleotide sequence: TGTGCTAGCAGCGAATGGACAGGGTCCCCTGAGGTCAATGAGCAGTTCTTC.

The rearrangement uses TRBV29-1 and TRBJ2-7; D perhaps matches TRBD2 (5 bases). The germline V and J ends were trimmed by 5 bases and 2 bases, with 7 bases remaining between them. Germline V gene lookup returns CDR1 SQVTM and CDR2 ANQGSEA. The CDR3 contains 11 residues. The CDR3 here is CSVLGAYEQYF. Written as DNA, the CDR3 is TGCAGCGTTCTCGGGGCCTACGAGCAGTACTTC.

This chain links TRBV29-1 with TRBJ1-1, with D unresolved. CDR1 is SQVTM and CDR2 is ANQGSEA in the germline V gene. The CDR3 runs to 11 residues. V gave up 5 bases and J gave up 4 bases, with 8 bases separating them. As DNA, the CDR3 is TGCAGCGTTCAGCGCCCCACTGAAGCTTTCTTT. As protein: CSVQRPTEAFF.

This clone has only a few counts. The CDR3 sequence is CASSVTGVDEQFF. CDR3 nucleotides: TGTGCCAGCAGTGTTACAGGGGTCGATGAGCAGTTCTTC. The chain recombines TRBV25-1 with TRBJ2-1, with TRBD1 identical over 7 bases. Trimming cost V 4 bases and J 8 bases; bases outside gene matches: 5. The CDR3 covers 13 residues. Germline values: CDR1 MGHDK, CDR2 SYGVNS. The full variable domain, with the rest looked up from reference TRBV25-1 and TRBJ2-1, is EADIYQTPRYLVIGTGKKITLECSQTMGHDKMYWYQQDPGMELHLIHYSYGVNSTEKGDLSSESTVSRIRTEHFPLTLESARPSHTSQYLCASSVTGVDEQFFGPGTRLTVL.

Comment on this clone: Other DNA sequences within the sample encode an identical CDR3. The chain couples TRBV5-1 to TRBJ2-1; 12 bases line up with TRBD2. Germline CDR1 reads SGHRS; CDR2 reads YFSETQ. CDR3 length: 16 residues. After removal of 4 bases from V and 3 bases from J, the junction contained 5 bases not matched to a gene. CDR3: CASSPPTSGSYNEQFF. The CDR3 DNA is TGCGCCAGCAGCCCGCCGACTAGCGGGAGCTACAATGAGCAGTTCTTC.

The rearrangement joins TRBV18 to TRBJ2-7, with 10 nucleotides matching TRBD2. CDR1 is KGHSH and CDR2 is LQKENI in the germline V gene. The ends lost 3 bases at V and 3 bases at J; junction bases unmatched: 2. There are 14 residues in the CDR3. The DNA of the CDR3 is TGTGCCAGCTCACCCCGACTAGCGGGCTACGAGCAGTACTTC. It specifies CASSPRLAGYEQYF.

The V and J genes are TRBV6-1 and TRBJ2-5; 7 bases line up with TRBD2. Germline CDR1 and CDR2: MNHNS and SASEGT. V was clipped by 6 bases and J by 5 bases; unmatched bases: 6. This CDR3 has 13 residues. CDR3 nucleotide sequence: TGTGCCAGCAGGACGACTAGCCCGGAGACCCAGTACTTC. Amino acid sequence: CASRTTSPETQYF.

The gene calls are TRBV29-1 and TRBJ2-3; the match to TRBD2 covers 12 bases. Germline trimming cut 3 bases from V and 1 base from J; bases unmatched to any gene: 5. The CDR3 runs to 16 residues. Germline V CDR1 and CDR2: SQVTM, ANQGSEA. The CDR3 protein is CSVDAGTSGRTDTQYF. The CDR3, as DNA: TGCAGCGTTGACGCCGGGACTAGCGGGCGCACAGATACGCAGTATTTT.

The rearrangement joins TRBV18 to TRBJ2-7, with D possibly TRBD1 on 6 matching bases. Trimming shortened V by 3 bases and J by 6 bases, and 12 bases separated the two germline ends. This CDR3 comprises 13 residues. The germline V gene encodes CDR1 KGHSH and CDR2 LQKENI. The CDR3 loop reads CASSPGQEGEQYF. CDR3 DNA sequence: TGTGCCAGCTCACCGGGACAAGAGGGCGAGCAGTACTTC.

The rearrangement uses TRBV5-1 and TRBJ2-1; D unresolved. Looked up from germline, CDR1 is SGHRS and CDR2 is YFSETQ. Trimming pared 7 bases from V and 1 base from J, leaving 12 bases between. The length of the CDR3 is 14 residues. As DNA, the CDR3 is TGCGCCAGCGGAGAGGATGGTTCCTACAATGAGCAGTTCTTC. Translating it yields CASGEDGSYNEQFF.

This clone was picked up one time. V gene TRBV4-3 combines with J gene TRBJ2-7; perhaps TRBD2 as D (5 bases). The CDR3 sequence is 16 residues long. Looked up from germline, CDR1 is LGHNA and CDR2 is YSLEER. V gave up 3 bases and J gave up 2 bases, with 17 bases separating them. The CDR3 reads CASSHPPQEGTYEQYF. The DNA for the CDR3 is TGCGCCAGCAGCCATCCCCCGCAAGAGGGAACCTACGAGCAGTACTTC.

This rearrangement joins TRBV4-1 to TRBJ2-3; 8 bases align to TRBD2. Germline CDR1 MGHRA, CDR2 YSYEKL. This CDR3 contains 19 residues. J gave up 0 bases and V 1 base, and 12 bases lay outside the gene matches. CDR3 sequence: CASSQGAHGTRLSTDTQYF. The CDR3 nucleotides read TGCGCCAGCAGCCAAGGGGCTCATGGGACTAGACTTAGCACAGATACGCAGTATTTT.

The rearrangement links TRBV4-3 to TRBJ2-2; 7 bases are shared with TRBD1. Germline lookup yields CDR1 LGHNA and CDR2 YSLEER. V gave up 2 bases and J gave up 5 bases; unmatched junction bases: 14. This CDR3 comprises 18 residues. The CDR3 bases are TGCGCCAGCAGCCAAACAACCGGGACAGTGGTAGAGACCGGGGAGCTGTTTTTT. Residues: CASSQTTGTVVETGELFF.

The chain is built from TRBV18 and TRBJ2-7, with a tentative D call TRBD1 (6 bases). Germline CDR1 reads KGHSH; CDR2 reads LQKENI. The CDR3 contains 14 residues. The ends were cut back, 5 bases at V and 2 bases at J, with 13 bases in the middle. CDR3 coding DNA: TGTGCCAGCTCATCCGGACAGAATCCCTACGAGCAGTACTTC. Its translation is CASSSGQNPYEQYF.